The T cell receptor beta chain under discussion was sequenced for a study of cytomegalovirus exposure and HLA in healthy donors. Study information: Assignment to the Caucasian-associated ancestry cluster applied to around 80% of the approximately 400 genotyped donors. General study findings and limits: Reportedly, a later analysis found an Asian-associated ancestry cluster had fewer N-insertions than the roughly 700-donor mean. Segments of the TCR beta V type were, in most cases, productive about 87% or about 30% of the time in an earlier analysis. Based on reports, TCR beta sequences accurately predicted HLA-A and HLA-B alleles for most subjects.

This clone was picked up one time. Its target is unknown. With 1 base removed from V and 4 bases from J, the gap between germline ends came to 11 bases. The CDR3 runs 14 residues. In germline, CDR1 is LNHDA, CDR2 SQIVND (reference sequence). The primer mix had 60 Vbeta and 13 Jbeta primers. The method was immunoSEQ multiplex PCR; TCRdb's version includes in-frame clones alone and lacks a portion of them. The sample comprises about 130,000 clones, 65% to 85% of which are singletons, and roughly 1.1% rests with the top ten. The receptor was isolated from a boy aged 5-17 years in good health and CMV-seronegative. This rearrangement joins TRBV19 to TRBJ2-7; tentatively, D is TRBD1 (5 bases). The sequenced sample consisted of PBMCs. The DNA of the CDR3 is TGTGCCAGTAGTATAGCCACAGGAGAATACGAGCAGTACTTC. Its protein product is CASSIATGEYEQYF. Drawing the rest from reference TRBV19 and TRBJ2-7, the complete variable domain is DGGITQSPKYLFRKEGQNVTLSCEQNLNHDAMYWYRQDPGQGLRLIYYSQIVNDFQKGDIAEGYSVSREKKESFPLTVTSAQKNPTAFYLCASSIATGEYEQYFGPGTRLTVT.